This T cell receptor beta chain originates from a study of blood T cell repertoires in COVID-19. Study at large: Samples taken during acute and convalescent COVID-19 were collected in the United States, Italy and Spain. Sample material is recorded as cDNA or gDNA derived from T cells, B-cell-depleted T cells, or PBMCs.

Participant-given clinical history determined each cohort assignment. V lost 7 bases and J lost 2, with 30 bases in between. CDR1 MDHEN and CDR2 SYDVKM come from the germline V gene. The CDR3 loop spans 20 amino acids. As processed by the authors: How many nucleated cells were present was estimated from reference gene primer amplification. Measured with immunoSEQ multiplex PCR; TCRdb has only the in-frame clones, and not every one. V, J and clone size are those of that table, while D and trimming were read from the DNA. The sample lists approximately 390,000 clones, roughly 89% seen once, with roughly 9.4% in the top ten.

Sequenced input: PBMCs or T cells enriched from blood (not recorded which). This TCR was sampled from a woman aged 45-60 years who had recovered from COVID-19. This rearrangement joins TRBV28 to TRBJ2-1; perhaps TRBD2 as D (7 bases). As DNA, the CDR3 is TGTGCCAGCAACTCCATCAGTGGTAGGCGGGGGCTGAGAACCTACAATGAGCAGTTCTTC. The encoded protein is CASNSISGRRGLRTYNEQFF. Filled out from reference TRBV28 and TRBJ2-1, the complete variable domain reads DVKVTQSSRYLVKRTGEKVFLECVQDMDHENMFWYRQDPGLGLRLIYFSYDVKMKEKGDIPEGYSVSREKKERFSLILESASTNQTSMYLCASNSISGRRGLRTYNEQFFGPGTRLTVL.